This T cell receptor (beta chain) was sequenced in a study of identical twins. Study-wide findings and caveats: The conclusions drew on cross-sectional statistical analysis instead of tracking the same donors. Researchers reported weaker excess twin sharing in beta out-of-frame sequences.

TCRdb independently ran MiXCR on the 5' RACE reads; one entry per CDR3 protein. This table holds 350,000 to 600,000 distinct CDR3 sequences, approximately 15% found once. The CDR3 totals 15 residues. CDR1 and CDR2 from the germline V gene are SGHVS and FQNEAQ. As for this clonotype: The antigen remains undetermined. A junction end diverges from the germline sequence, so it may reflect a read error.

This sample was shared with a second study, whose subject was yellow fever vaccine responses in identical twins.

The V and J genes are TRBV7-8 and TRBJ2-7, with 9 bases matching TRBD1. The sample taken for sequencing was CD4+ T cells sorted from blood. The receptor was derived from a woman aged 18-30 years in good health. CDR3 residues: CASRNLGTGRYKQYF. In DNA form, the CDR3 reads TGTGCCAGCAGGAACCTCGGGACAGGGCGCTACAAGCAGTACTTC.